The present TCR beta chain was sequenced within a study of T cell repertoires in cytomegalovirus infection. Study background: In public TCR beta signatures, there were indications of both CMV infection and matching HLA type. General study points: In two of eight donors, the top clonotype was HLA-C-restricted CMV-specific.

TCRdb redid the calling of the reads with MiXCR, one entry per CDR3 protein. The sample records some 230,000 distinct CDR3 sequences, 22% being singletons. In this sample, this clonotype turned up many times. Its antigen is currently unknown. The CDR3 has 16 amino acids. Germline CDR1 is SEHNR and CDR2 is FQNEAQ (reference sequence). V lost 5 bases and J lost 5, with 21 bases in between. Sample: CD8+ T cells from PBMCs. The chain is built from TRBV7-9 and TRBJ2-5; D possibly corresponds to TRBD2 (6 bases). This TCR was recovered from a human donor in good health (CMV status not recorded). Some clones in this sample may be carry-over from other donors' samples. The CDR3, as DNA: TGTGCCAGCAGCCTGCTTTCGGTAGCGGAGGGGGAGACCCAGTACTTC. Protein product: CASSLLSVAEGETQYF.